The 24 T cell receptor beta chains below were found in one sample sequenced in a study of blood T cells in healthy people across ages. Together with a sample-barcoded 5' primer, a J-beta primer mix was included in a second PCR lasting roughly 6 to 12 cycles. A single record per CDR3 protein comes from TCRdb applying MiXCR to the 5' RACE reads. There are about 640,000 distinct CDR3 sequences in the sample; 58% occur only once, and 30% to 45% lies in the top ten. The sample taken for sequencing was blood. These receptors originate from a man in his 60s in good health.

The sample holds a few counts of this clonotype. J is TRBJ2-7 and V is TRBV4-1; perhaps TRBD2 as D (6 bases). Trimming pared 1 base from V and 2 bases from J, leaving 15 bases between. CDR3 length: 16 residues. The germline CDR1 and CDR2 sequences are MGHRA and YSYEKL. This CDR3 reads CASSQVHRDSTYEQYF. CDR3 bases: TGCGCCAGCAGCCAAGTGCATCGGGACTCAACCTACGAGCAGTACTTC.

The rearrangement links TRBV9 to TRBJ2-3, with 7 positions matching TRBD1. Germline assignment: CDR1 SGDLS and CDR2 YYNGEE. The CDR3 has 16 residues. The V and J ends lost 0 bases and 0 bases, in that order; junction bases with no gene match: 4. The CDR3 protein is CASSVAGGTSTDTQYF. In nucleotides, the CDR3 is TGTGCCAGCAGCGTAGCAGGGGGAACTAGCACAGATACGCAGTATTTT.

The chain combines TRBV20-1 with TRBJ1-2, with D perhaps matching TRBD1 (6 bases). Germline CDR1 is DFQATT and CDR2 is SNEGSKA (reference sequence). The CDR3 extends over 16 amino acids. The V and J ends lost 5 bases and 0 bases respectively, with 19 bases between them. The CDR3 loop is CSAFRRGTWANYGYTF. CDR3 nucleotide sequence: TGCAGTGCTTTCCGACGGGGGACATGGGCTAACTATGGCTACACCTTC.

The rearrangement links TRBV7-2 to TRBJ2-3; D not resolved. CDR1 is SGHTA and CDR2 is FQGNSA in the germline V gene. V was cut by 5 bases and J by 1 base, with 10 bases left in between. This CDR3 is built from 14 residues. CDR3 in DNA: TGTGCCAGCAGCCCCGTACTGGGCACAGATACGCAGTATTTT. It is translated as CASSPVLGTDTQYF.

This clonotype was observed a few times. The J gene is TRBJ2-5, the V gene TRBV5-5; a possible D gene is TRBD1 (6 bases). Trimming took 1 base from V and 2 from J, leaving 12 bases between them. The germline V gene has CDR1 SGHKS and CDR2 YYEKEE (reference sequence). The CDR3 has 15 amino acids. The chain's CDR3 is CASSLFTGLQETQYF. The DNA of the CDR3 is TGTGCCAGCAGCTTGTTTACAGGGCTACAAGAGACCCAGTACTTC.

CDR3 sequence: CASSLWGGETQYF. The CDR3 bases are TGTGCCAGCAGTTTATGGGGGGGAGAGACCCAGTACTTC. The chain combines TRBV27 with TRBJ2-5; 7 nucleotides line up with TRBD2. The ends lost 1 base at V and 4 bases at J; junction bases unmatched: 0. This CDR3 comprises 13 residues. Looked up from germline, CDR1 is MNHEY and CDR2 is SMNVEV (reference sequence).

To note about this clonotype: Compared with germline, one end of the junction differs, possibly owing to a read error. The CDR3 loop is CAISDSRGVNTGERFF. In DNA, the CDR3 is TGTGCCATCAGTGACAGCCGCGGGGTTAACACCGGGGAGCGGTTTTTT. The rearrangement uses TRBV10-3 and TRBJ2-2; D perhaps matches TRBD2 (6 bases). The CDR3 runs to 16 residues. Germline CDR1 reads ENHRY; CDR2 reads SYGVKD.

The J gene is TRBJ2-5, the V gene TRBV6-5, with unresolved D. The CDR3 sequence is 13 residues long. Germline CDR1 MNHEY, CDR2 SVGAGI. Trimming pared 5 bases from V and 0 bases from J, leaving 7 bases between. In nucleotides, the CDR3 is TGTGCCAGCAGTACGGATTACCAAGAGACCCAGTACTTC. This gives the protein CASSTDYQETQYF.

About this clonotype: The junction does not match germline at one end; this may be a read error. The CDR3 reads CASTYQGLNSPLHF. CDR3 nucleotides: TGTGCCAGCACTTACCAGGGTCTGAATTCACCCCTCCACTTT. The chain couples TRBV6-6 to TRBJ1-6; TRBD1 is a possible D gene (5 bases). CDR1 MNHNY and CDR2 SVGAGI come from the germline V gene (reference sequence). The CDR3 sequence is 14 residues long.

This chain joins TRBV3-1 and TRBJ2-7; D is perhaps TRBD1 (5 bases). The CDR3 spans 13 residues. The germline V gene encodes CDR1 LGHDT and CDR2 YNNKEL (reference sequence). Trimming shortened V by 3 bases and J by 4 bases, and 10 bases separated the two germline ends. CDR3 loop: CASSHYRKYEQYF. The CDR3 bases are TGTGCCAGCAGCCATTACAGGAAGTACGAGCAGTACTTC.

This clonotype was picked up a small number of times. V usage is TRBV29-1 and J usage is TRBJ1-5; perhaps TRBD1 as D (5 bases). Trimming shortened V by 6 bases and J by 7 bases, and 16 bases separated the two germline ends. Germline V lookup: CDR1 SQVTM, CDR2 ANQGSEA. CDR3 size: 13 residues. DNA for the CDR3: TGCAGCGTGGGGGTCGGAGAGGGACAGCCCCAGCATTTT. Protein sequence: CSVGVGEGQPQHF.

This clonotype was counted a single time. CDR3 amino acids: CSARRSERENTEAFF. CDR3 in DNA: TGCAGTGCCCGCCGTTCGGAACGGGAGAACACTGAAGCTTTCTTT. The chain recombines TRBV20-1 with TRBJ1-1; D is uncertain. The V gene's germline CDR1 is DFQATT and CDR2 SNEGSKA (reference sequence). CDR3 length equals 15 residues. V dropped 6 bases and J dropped 1 base, with 18 bases sitting between them.

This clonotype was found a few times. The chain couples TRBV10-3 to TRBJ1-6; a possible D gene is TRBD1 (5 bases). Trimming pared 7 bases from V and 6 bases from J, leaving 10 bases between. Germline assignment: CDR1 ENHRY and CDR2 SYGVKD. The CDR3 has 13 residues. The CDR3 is CAITGTANSPLHF. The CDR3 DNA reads TGTGCCATCACAGGGACGGCTAATTCACCCCTCCACTTT.

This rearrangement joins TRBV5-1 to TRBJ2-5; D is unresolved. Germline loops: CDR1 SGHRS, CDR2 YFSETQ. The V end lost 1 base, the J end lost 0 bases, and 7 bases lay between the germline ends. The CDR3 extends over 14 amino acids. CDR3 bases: TGCGCCAGCAGCTTGTTGAGGTACCAAGAGACCCAGTACTTC. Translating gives CASSLLRYQETQYF.

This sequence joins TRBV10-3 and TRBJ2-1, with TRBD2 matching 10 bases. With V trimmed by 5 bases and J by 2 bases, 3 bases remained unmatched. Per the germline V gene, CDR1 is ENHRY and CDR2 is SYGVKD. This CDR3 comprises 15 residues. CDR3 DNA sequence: TGTGCCATCAGTATAAGCGGGGGGGCCTACAATGAGCAGTTCTTC. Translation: CAISISGGAYNEQFF.

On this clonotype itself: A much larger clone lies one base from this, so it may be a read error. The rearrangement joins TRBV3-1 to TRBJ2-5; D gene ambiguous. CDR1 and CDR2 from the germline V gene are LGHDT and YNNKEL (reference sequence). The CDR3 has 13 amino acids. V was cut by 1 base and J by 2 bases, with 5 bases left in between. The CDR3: CASSQVQQETQYF. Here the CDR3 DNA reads TGTGCCAGCAGCCAAGTACAGCAAGAGACCCAGTACTTC.

CDR3 loop: CATTDRRETQYF. CDR3 sequence (DNA): TGTGCCACTACGGACAGGCGAGAGACGCAGTATTTT. The chain uses TRBV6-5 and TRBJ2-3; 7 nucleotides agree with TRBD1. The CDR3 extends over 12 amino acids. The germline gives CDR1 MNHEY, CDR2 SVGAGI. V lost 10 bases to trimming and J lost 9 bases; unmatched junction nucleotides: 10.

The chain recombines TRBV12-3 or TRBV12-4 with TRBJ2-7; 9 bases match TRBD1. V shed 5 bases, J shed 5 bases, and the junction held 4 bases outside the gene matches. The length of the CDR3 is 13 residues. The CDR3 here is CASSRTGVDEQYF. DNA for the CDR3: TGTGCCAGCAGTCGGACAGGGGTTGACGAGCAGTACTTC.

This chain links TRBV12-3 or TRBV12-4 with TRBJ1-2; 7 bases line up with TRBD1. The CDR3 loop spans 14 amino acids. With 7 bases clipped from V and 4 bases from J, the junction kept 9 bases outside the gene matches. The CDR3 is CASTLGGRPYGYTF. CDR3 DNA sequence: TGTGCCAGCACCTTAGGGGGCCGACCCTATGGCTACACCTTC.

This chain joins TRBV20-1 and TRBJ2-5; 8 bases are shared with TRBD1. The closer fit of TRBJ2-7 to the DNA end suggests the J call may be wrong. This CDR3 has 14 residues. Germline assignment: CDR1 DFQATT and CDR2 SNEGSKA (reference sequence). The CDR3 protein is CSAYTGDRRSEQYF. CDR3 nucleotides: TGCAGTGCTTATACCGGGGACAGGAGGTCCGAGCAGTACTTC.

The CDR3 coding sequence is TGTGCCAGCAGCAAGGACAGGGCGGACACTGAAGCTTTCTTT. This sequence encodes CASSKDRADTEAFF. The V and J genes are TRBV11-1 and TRBJ1-1, with TRBD1 identical over 8 bases. V was clipped by 5 bases and J by 3 bases; unmatched bases: 5. The CDR3 is made up of 14 amino acids. Germline CDR1 is SGHAT and CDR2 is FQDESV (reference sequence).

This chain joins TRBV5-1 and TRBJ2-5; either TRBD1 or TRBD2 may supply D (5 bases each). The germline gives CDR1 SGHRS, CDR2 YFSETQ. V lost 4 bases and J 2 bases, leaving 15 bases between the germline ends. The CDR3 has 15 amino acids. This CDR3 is CASSPRDRSQETQYF. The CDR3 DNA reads TGCGCCAGCAGCCCCCGGGACCGATCACAAGAGACCCAGTACTTC.

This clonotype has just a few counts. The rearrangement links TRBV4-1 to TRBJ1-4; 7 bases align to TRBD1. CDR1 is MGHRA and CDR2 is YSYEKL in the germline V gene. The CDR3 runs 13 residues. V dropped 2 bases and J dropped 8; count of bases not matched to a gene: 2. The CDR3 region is CASSQFRGEKLFF. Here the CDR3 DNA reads TGCGCCAGCAGCCAATTCAGGGGGGAAAAACTGTTTTTT.

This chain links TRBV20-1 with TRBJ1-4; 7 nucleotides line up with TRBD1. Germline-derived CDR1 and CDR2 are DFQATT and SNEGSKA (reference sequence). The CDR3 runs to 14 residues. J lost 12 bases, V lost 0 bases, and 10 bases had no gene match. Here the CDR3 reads CSARDGQAPGQLFF. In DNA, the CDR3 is TGCAGTGCTAGAGATGGACAGGCCCCTGGACAACTGTTTTTT.